Here is one TCR beta chain with its context. The source of the sample is a study of blood T cell repertoires in COVID-19. The wider study: From the United States, Italy and Spain came samples of acute and convalescent COVID-19. T cells, B-cell-depleted T cells, or PBMCs provided the cDNA or gDNA that served as material.

Original processing notes: Reference gene primer amplification yielded estimated nucleated cell counts. Sequenced by immunoSEQ multiplex PCR; TCRdb stores in-frame clones only, minus some. D and trimming come from the DNA, and the V and J calls and clone size come from that table. This table has some 240,000 clones, over 60% appearing once. CDR1 and CDR2 from the germline V gene are SGHNT and YYREEE (reference sequence). The length of the CDR3 is 13 residues. Trimming left V 0 bases short and J 6 bases short, with 8 bases between. The V and J genes are TRBV5-4 and TRBJ2-3; D may be TRBD2 (5 bases). The receptor was derived from a woman in her seventies with acute or convalescent COVID-19. Sequencing was performed on peripheral blood. In DNA, the CDR3 is TGTGCCAGCAGCTTGGCCGGGGAGGATACGCAGTATTTT. It translates to CASSLAGEDTQYF.